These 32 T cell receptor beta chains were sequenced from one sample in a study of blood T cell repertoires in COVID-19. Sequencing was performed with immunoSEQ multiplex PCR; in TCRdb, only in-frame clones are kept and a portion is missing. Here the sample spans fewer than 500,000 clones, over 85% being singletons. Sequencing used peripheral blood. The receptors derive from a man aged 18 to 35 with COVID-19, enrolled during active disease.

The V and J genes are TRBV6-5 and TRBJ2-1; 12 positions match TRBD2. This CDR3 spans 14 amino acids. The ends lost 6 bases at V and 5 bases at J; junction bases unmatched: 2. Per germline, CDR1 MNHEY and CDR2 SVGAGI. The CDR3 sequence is CASRRLAGDNEQFF. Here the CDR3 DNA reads TGTGCCAGCAGGAGACTAGCGGGAGACAATGAGCAGTTCTTC.

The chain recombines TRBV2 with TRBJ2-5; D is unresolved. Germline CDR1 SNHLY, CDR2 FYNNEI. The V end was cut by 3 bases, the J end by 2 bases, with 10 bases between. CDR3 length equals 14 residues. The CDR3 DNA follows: TGTGCCAGCAGTGACGGTGGGCTACAAGAGACCCAGTACTTC. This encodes CASSDGGLQETQYF.

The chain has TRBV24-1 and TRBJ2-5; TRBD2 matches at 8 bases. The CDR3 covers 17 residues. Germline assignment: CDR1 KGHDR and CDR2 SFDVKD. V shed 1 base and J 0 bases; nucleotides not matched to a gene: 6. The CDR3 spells CATSDFRAGGDQETQYF. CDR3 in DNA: TGTGCCACCAGTGATTTTCGGGCGGGAGGCGACCAAGAGACCCAGTACTTC.

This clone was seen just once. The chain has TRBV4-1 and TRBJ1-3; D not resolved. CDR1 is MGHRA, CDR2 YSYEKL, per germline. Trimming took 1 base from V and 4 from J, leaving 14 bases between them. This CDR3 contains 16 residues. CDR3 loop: CASSQVRATGGNTIYF. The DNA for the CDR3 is TGCGCCAGCAGCCAAGTCCGAGCCACGGGGGGAAACACCATATATTTT.

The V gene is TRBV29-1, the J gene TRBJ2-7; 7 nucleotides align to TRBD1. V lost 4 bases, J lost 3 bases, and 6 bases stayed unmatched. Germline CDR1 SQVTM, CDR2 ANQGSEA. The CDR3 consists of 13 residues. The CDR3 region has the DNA TGCAGCGTTGTAGGGGGCGCAGACTACGAGCAGTACTTC. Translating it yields CSVVGGADYEQYF.

Here the CDR3 DNA reads TGTGCCAGCAGTTACTCGACTAGCGGGAGCTTGAATGAGCAGTTCTTC. This codes for CASSYSTSGSLNEQFF. This sequence joins TRBV6-2 or TRBV6-3 and TRBJ2-1; 12 nucleotides line up with TRBD2. The CDR3 totals 16 residues. Losses at the gene ends were 0 bases for V and 7 bases for J; bases not matched to a gene: 4. Germline-derived CDR1 and CDR2 are MNHEY and SVGEGT.

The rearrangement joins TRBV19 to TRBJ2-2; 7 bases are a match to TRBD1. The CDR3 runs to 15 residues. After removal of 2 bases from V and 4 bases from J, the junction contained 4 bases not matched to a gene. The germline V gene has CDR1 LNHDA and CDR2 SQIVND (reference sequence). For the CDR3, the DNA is TGTGCCAGTAGTATATTGGGGACAGTCACCGGGGAGCTGTTTTTT. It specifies CASSILGTVTGELFF. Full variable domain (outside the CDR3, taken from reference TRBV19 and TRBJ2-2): DGGITQSPKYLFRKEGQNVTLSCEQNLNHDAMYWYRQDPGQGLRLIYYSQIVNDFQKGDIAEGYSVSREKKESFPLTVTSAQKNPTAFYLCASSILGTVTGELFFGEGSRLTVL.

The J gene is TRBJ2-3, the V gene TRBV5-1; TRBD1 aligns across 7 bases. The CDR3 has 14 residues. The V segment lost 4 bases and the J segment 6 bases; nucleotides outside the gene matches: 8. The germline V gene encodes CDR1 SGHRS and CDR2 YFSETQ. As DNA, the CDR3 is TGCGCCAGCAGCATGCGACAGGGAAGGGATACGCAGTATTTT. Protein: CASSMRQGRDTQYF. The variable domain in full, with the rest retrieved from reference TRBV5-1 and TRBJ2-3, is KAGVTQTPRYLIKTRGQQVTLSCSPISGHRSVSWYQQTPGQGLQFLFEYFSETQRNKGNFPGRFSGRQFSNSRSEMNVSTLELGDSALYLCASSMRQGRDTQYFGPGTRLTVL.

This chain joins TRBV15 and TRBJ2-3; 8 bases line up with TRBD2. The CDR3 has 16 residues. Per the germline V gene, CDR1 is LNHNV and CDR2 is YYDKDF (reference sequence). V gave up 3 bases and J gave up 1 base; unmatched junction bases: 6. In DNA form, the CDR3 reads TGTGCCACCAGCAGTTTTCTAGCGGGCGGCACAGATACGCAGTATTTT. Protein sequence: CATSSFLAGGTDTQYF. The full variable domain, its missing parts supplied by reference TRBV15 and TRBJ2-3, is DAMVIQNPRYQVTQFGKPVTLSCSQTLNHNVMYWYQQKSSQAPKLLFHYYDKDFNNEADTPDNFQSRRPNTSFCFLDIRSPGLGDTAMYLCATSSFLAGGTDTQYFGPGTRLTVL.

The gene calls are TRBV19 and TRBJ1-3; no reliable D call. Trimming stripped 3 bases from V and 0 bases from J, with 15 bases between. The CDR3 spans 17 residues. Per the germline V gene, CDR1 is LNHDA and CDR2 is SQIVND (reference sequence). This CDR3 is CASSIPGSPVSGNTIYF. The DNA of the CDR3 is TGTGCCAGTAGTATCCCAGGTTCCCCAGTCTCTGGAAACACCATATATTTT.

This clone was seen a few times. The CDR3 region is CASSSSGHNEQFF. The CDR3 DNA reads TGTGCCAGCAGCAGCAGCGGCCACAATGAGCAGTTCTTC. The rearrangement uses TRBV11-3 and TRBJ2-1; maybe TRBD2 (5 bases). The germline V gene has CDR1 SGHNT and CDR2 YENEEA. Trimming left V 5 bases short and J 5 bases short, with 10 bases between. This CDR3 spans 13 amino acids.

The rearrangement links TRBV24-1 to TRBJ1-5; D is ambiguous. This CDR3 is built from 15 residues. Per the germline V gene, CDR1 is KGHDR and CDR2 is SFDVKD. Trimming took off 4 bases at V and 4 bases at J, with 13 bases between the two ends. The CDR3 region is CATSDPREGNQPQHF. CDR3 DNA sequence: TGTGCCACCAGTGACCCCCGCGAGGGTAATCAGCCCCAGCATTTT.

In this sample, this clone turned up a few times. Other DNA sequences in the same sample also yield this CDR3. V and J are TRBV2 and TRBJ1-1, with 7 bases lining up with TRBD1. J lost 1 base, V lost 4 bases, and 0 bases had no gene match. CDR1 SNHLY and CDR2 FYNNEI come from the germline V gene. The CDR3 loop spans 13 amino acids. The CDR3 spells CASSGQGNTEAFF. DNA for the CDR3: TGTGCCAGCAGTGGACAGGGGAACACTGAAGCTTTCTTT.

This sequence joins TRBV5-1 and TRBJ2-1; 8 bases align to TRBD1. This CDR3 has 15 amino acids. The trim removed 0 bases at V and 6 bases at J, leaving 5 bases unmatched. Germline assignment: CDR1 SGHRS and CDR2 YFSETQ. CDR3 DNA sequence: TGCGCCAGCAGCTTGGGGACAGGGTTAGGCAATGAGCAGTTCTTC. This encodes CASSLGTGLGNEQFF.

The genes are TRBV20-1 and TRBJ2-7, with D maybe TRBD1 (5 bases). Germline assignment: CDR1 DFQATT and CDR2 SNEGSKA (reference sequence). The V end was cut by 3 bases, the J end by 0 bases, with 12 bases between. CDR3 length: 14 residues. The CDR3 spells CSASRAGNSYEQYF. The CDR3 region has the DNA TGCAGTGCTAGTAGGGCAGGGAACTCCTACGAGCAGTACTTC.

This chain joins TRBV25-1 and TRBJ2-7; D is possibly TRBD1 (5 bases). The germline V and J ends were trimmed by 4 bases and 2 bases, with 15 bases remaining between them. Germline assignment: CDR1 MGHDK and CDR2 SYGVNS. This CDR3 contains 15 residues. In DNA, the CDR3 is TGTGCCAGCAGTGTTAAGGGGTCACCTACCTACGAGCAGTACTTC. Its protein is CASSVKGSPTYEQYF.

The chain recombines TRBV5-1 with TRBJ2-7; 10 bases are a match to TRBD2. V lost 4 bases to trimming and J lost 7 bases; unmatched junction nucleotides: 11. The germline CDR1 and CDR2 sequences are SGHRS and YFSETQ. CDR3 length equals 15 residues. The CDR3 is CASSIAGTSVREQYF. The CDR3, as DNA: TGCGCCAGCAGCATAGCCGGGACTAGCGTGAGGGAGCAGTACTTC.

The chain's CDR3 is CASSQERSPYEQYF. The CDR3 region has the DNA TGTGCCAGCAGCCAGGAGCGGTCCCCCTACGAGCAGTACTTC. V usage is TRBV5-4 and J usage is TRBJ2-7; perhaps TRBD2 as D (5 bases). Trimming took 4 bases from V and 2 from J, leaving 13 bases between them. Germline V gene data show CDR1 as SGHNT and CDR2 as YYREEE (reference sequence). CDR3 size: 14 residues.

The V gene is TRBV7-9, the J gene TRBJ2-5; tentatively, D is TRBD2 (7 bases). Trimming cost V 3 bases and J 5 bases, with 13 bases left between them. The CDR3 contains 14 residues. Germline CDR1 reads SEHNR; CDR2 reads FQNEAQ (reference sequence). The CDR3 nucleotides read TGTGCCAGCAGCTTCACCGGGGGGCCTGAGACCCAGTACTTC. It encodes CASSFTGGPETQYF.

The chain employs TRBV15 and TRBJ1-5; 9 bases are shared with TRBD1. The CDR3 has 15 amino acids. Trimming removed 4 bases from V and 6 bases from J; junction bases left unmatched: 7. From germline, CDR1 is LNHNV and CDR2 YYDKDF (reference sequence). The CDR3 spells CATSKPGQGGQPQHF. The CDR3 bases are TGTGCCACCAGCAAGCCGGGACAGGGAGGTCAGCCCCAGCATTTT.

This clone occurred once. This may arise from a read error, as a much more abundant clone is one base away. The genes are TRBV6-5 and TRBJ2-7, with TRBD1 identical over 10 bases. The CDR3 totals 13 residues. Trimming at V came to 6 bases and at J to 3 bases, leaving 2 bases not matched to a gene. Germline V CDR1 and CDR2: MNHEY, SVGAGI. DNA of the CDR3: TGTGCCAGCAGAGGGACAGGGGACTACGAGCAGTACTTC. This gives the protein CASRGTGDYEQYF.

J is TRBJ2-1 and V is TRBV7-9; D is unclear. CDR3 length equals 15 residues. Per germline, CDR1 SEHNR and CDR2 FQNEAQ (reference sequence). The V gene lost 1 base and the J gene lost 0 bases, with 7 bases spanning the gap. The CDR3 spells CASSLVPVSYNEQFF. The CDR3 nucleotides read TGTGCCAGCAGCTTAGTTCCAGTCTCCTACAATGAGCAGTTCTTC. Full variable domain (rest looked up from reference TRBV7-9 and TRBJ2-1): DTGVSQNPRHKITKRGQNVTFRCDPISEHNRLYWYRQTLGQGPEFLTYFQNEAQLEKSRLLSDRFSAERPKGSFSTLEIQRTEQGDSAMYLCASSLVPVSYNEQFFGPGTRLTVL.

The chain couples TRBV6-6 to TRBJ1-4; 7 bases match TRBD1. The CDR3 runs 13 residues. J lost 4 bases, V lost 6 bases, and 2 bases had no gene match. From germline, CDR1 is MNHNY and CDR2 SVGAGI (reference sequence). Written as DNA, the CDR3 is TGTGCCAGCAGGGACAGGAATAATGAAAAACTGTTTTTT. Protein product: CASRDRNNEKLFF.

CDR3 nucleotides: TGTGCCAGCAGCTCTCCGGGGGTAAATTCACCCCTCCACTTT. This encodes CASSSPGVNSPLHF. The V call is TRBV5-4, the J call TRBJ1-6; weak D call: TRBD1 (5 bases). The V and J ends lost 3 bases and 7 bases respectively, with 11 bases between them. This CDR3 is built from 14 residues. The germline CDR1 and CDR2 sequences are SGHNT and YYREEE (reference sequence). Based on the CDR3 plus reference TRBV5-4 and TRBJ1-6, the full variable domain is ETGVTQSPTHLIKTRGQQVTLRCSSQSGHNTVSWYQQALGQGPQFIFQYYREEENGRGNFPPRFSGLQFPNYSSELNVNALELDDSALYLCASSSPGVNSPLHFGNGTRLTVT.

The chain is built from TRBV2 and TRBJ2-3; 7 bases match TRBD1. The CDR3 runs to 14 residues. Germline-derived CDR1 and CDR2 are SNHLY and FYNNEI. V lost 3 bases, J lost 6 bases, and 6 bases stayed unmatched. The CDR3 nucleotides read TGTGCCAGCAGTGATGGACAGGCCCGGGATACGCAGTATTTT. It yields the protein CASSDGQARDTQYF.

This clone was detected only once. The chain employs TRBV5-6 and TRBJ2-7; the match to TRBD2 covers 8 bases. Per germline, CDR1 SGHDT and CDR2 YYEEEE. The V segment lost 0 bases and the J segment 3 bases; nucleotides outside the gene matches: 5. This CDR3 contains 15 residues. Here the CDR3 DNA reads TGTGCCAGCAGCTTGGGACGGGAGGGCCGCTACGAGCAGTACTTC. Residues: CASSLGREGRYEQYF.

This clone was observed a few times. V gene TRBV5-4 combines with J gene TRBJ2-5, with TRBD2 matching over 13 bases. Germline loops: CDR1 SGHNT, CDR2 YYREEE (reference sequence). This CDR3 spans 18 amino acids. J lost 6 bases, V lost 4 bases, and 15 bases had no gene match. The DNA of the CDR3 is TGTGCCAGCAGCAAAATGACTAGCGGGGGGCTCGGTACTCAGACCCAGTACTTC. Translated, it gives CASSKMTSGGLGTQTQYF. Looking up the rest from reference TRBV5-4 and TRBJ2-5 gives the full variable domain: ETGVTQSPTHLIKTRGQQVTLRCSSQSGHNTVSWYQQALGQGPQFIFQYYREEENGRGNFPPRFSGLQFPNYSSELNVNALELDDSALYLCASSKMTSGGLGTQTQYFGPGTRLLVL.

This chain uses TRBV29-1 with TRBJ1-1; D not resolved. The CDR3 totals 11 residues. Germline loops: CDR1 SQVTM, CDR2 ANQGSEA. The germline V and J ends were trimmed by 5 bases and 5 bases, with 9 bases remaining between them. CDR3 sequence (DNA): TGCAGCGTTCATACCGGGACTGAAGCTTTCTTT. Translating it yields CSVHTGTEAFF.

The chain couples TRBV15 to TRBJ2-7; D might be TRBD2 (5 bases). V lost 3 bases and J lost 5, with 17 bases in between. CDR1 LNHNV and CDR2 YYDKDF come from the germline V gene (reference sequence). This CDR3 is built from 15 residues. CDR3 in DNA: TGTGCCACCAGCAGGCAGACGTCAGACGGGAACGAGCAGTACTTC. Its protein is CATSRQTSDGNEQYF.

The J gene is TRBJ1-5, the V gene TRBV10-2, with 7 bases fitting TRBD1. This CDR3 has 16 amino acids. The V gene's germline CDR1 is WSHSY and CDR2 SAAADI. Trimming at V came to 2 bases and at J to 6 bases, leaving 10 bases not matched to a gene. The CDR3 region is CASSEPPGQYAQPQHF. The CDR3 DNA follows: TGCGCCAGCAGTGAGCCCCCGGGACAGTACGCTCAGCCCCAGCATTTT.

As DNA, the CDR3 is TGTGCCAGCAGTTGGGGGAGTGGGACAGGGAAGCAGTTCTTC. Its translation: CASSWGSGTGKQFF. V and J are TRBV6-2 or TRBV6-3 and TRBJ2-1; 9 bases fit TRBD1. Losses at the gene ends were 4 bases for V and 11 bases for J; bases not matched to a gene: 9. Germline V gene sequence: CDR1 MNHEY, CDR2 SVGEGT. This CDR3 has 14 residues.

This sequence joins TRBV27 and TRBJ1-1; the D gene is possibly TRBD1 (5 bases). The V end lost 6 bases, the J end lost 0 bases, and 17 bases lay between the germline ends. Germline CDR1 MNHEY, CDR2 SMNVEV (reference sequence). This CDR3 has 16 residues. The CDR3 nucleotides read TGTGCCAGCAGCCCGGGAGGGGCTTACATGAACACTGAAGCTTTCTTT. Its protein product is CASSPGGAYMNTEAFF.